This TCR beta chain was captured in a study of blood T cells in healthy people across ages. The germline gives CDR1 MGHRA, CDR2 YSYEKL. CDR3 length: 17 residues. V was pared by 4 bases and J by 4 bases, with 14 bases of the junction left unmatched. In its sample, this clonotype was seen a few times. What it binds is unknown. Isolation recovered at least 6.5 million PBMCs from every sample. The use of a sample-barcoded 5' primer and a J-beta primer mix characterized a second PCR of roughly 6 to 11 cycles. Each cDNA was tagged by a template-switch adaptor containing 12 random nucleotides. TCRdb reprocessed the 5' RACE reads via MiXCR and lists one record per CDR3 protein. The table has about 810,000 distinct CDR3 sequences, 35% to 40% seen once. Study outcomes and limitations: The study could not conclusively compare naive and antigen-experienced cells, given its unsorted PBMCs.

The sample consisted of blood. This sequence was found in a man in his late teens or twenties in good health. This rearrangement joins TRBV4-1 to TRBJ2-7; TRBD1 matches at 9 bases. The chain's CDR3 is CASSRPTGGKGLYEQYF. The CDR3 DNA sequence: TGCGCCAGCAGCCGACCGACAGGGGGTAAAGGGTTGTACGAGCAGTACTTC.